This is a list of T cell receptor beta chains from one sample in a study of identifying expanded T cells in peripheral blood. This table comes from immunoSEQ multiplex PCR, and its TCRdb copy is limited to in-frame clones, with some not included. The sample holds about 78,000 clones, 80% to 90% seen once. Source material: blood. These receptors were collected from a person between 18 and 75 years old in good health. CDR3s leave out the opening cysteine and the closing phenylalanine or tryptophan.

V gene	J gene	CDR3 protein
TRBV7-9	TRBJ2-7	ASSLDGGHYEQY
TRBV19	TRBJ1-4	ASSTASAQGYEKLF
TRBV7-6	TRBJ2-7	ASSSPFRGAGAYEQY
TRBV6-5	TRBJ2-3	ASSLTRGTDTQY
TRBV9	TRBJ2-3	ASSVDIAGGFTDTQY
TRBV21-1	TRBJ2-2	ASSKFRVSGTGELF
TRBV18	TRBJ2-3	ASSPLGTKGTDTQY
TRBV14	TRBJ2-1	ASSSLIQGSYNEQF
TRBV11-3	TRBJ2-3	ASSLGLSADTQY
TRBV7-2	TRBJ2-1	ASSLTGEDYNEQF
TRBV5-1	TRBJ2-2	ASSFPRQGLGAGELF
TRBV4-1	TRBJ2-3	ASSHTGLSTDTQY
TRBV4-1	TRBJ2-1	ASSQALAVDNEQF
TRBV29-1	TRBJ1-4	SVAGGAGKGNEKLF
TRBV4-1	TRBJ1-2	ASSLRTGGEGYT
TRBV19	TRBJ2-5	ATEGGGQETQY
TRBV6-1	TRBJ2-2	ASSEGLGGGGTGELF
TRBV14	TRBJ2-5	ASSQAGAQETQY
TRBV10-3	TRBJ1-2	AITDRGNGYT
TRBV6-5	TRBJ2-1	ASSYRRARSNEQF
TRBV25-1	TRBJ2-7	ASRPGQGTPTYEQY
TRBV15	TRBJ2-5	ATSRDLMETQY
TRBV7-2	TRBJ1-1	ASSLLGQVNTEAF
TRBV7-3	TRBJ2-1	ASSLGVAGGGEQF
TRBV2	TRBJ2-1	ASKESRDRGLARSMYEQF
TRBV15	TRBJ2-6	ATSEVSSGANVLT
TRBV27	TRBJ1-3	ASSPGRSDTIY
TRBV30	TRBJ1-2	AWSVSPGGGYGYT
TRBV7-3	TRBJ2-1	ASSPEAGALNEQF
TRBV18	TRBJ2-5	ASSSNRGQETQY
TRBV7-9	TRBJ2-7	ASSSDWNNPYEQY
TRBV4-3	TRBJ1-1	ASSQDTLVTGAEAF
TRBV30	TRBJ2-5	AWSQGTGRQETQY
TRBV2	TRBJ2-3	ASSADRGQDTQY
TRBV5-6	TRBJ2-1	ASSLLEWGNEQF
TRBV6-5	TRBJ2-7	ASSRTQGYEQY
TRBV6-6	TRBJ1-5	ASTQSNQPQH
TRBV18	TRBJ2-1	ASSPPGLGDNEQF
TRBV13	TRBJ2-1	ASSSRGTSYNEQF